The clone carrying this T cell receptor beta chain was detected many times. Its antigen is unknown. The lymph nodes were axillary draining lymph nodes from breast cancer patients. The source of the sample is a study of breast tumors, draining lymph nodes, adjacent tissues. TCRdb independently ran MiXCR on the multiplex PCR reads; one entry per CDR3 protein. Counted here are approximately 170,000 distinct CDR3 sequences, roughly a third occurring once; the ten biggest clones make up 4.3%. V dropped 5 bases and J dropped 5 bases, with 13 bases sitting between them. The germline CDR1 and CDR2 sequences are SGHVS and FNYEAQ. This CDR3 is 13 amino acids long. Study-wide points: Findings are consistent with lymph node origin and intratumoral expansion of most tumor T cells. Tumor T cell lymph node origin was a supported hypothesis, not proven.

This receptor was obtained from a female donor with breast cancer. Some clones in this sample may be carry-over from other donors' samples. The V call is TRBV7-6, the J call TRBJ2-7; D perhaps matches TRBD1 (6 bases). The source material was axillary lymph node tissue. This CDR3 is CASSAITGNEQYF. The CDR3 coding sequence is TGTGCCAGCAGCGCTATCACAGGGAACGAGCAGTACTTC.